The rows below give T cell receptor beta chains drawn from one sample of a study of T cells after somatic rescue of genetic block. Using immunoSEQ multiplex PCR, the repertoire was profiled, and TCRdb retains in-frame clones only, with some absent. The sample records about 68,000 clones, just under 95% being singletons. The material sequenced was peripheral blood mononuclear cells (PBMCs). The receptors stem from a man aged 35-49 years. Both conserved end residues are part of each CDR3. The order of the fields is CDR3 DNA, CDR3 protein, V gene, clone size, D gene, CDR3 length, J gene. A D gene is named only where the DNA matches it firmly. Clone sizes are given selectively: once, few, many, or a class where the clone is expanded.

TGTGCCAGCTCACCTTCGGAAGACAATTCACCCCTCCACTTT CASSPSEDNSPLHF TRBV18 . . 14 TRBJ1-6
TGTGCCAGCAGCCTACAGACTAGCACAGATACGCAGTATTTT CASSLQTSTDTQYF TRBV7-3 . . 14 TRBJ2-3
TGCGCCAGCAGCCCAGGGGAGTATACGCAGTATTTT CASSPGEYTQYF TRBV10-1 . . 12 TRBJ2-3
TGTGCCAGCAGCTCCGGGGCCACTGAGACCCAGTACTTC CASSSGATETQYF TRBV7-3 . . 13 TRBJ2-5
TGTGCCAGCAGTTTATACTACGAGCAGTACTTC CASSLYYEQYF TRBV27 . . 11 TRBJ2-7
TGTGCCAGCAGCTTAGTAGAGGCGAACACTGAAGCTTTCTTT CASSLVEANTEAFF TRBV7-9 . . 14 TRBJ1-1
TGTGCCAGCAGGGGAGGGGGGAACACTGAAGCTTTCTTT CASRGGGNTEAFF TRBV19 . . 13 TRBJ1-1
TGTGCCAGCAGAGAATACAGGGTGGGGGAGAATTCACCCCTCCACTTT CASREYRVGENSPLHF TRBV21-1 once . 16 TRBJ1-6
TGTGCCAGCTCACTCGGGACAGCCGCGAACACCGGGGAGCTGTTTTTT CASSLGTAANTGELFF TRBV18 . TRBD1 16 TRBJ2-2
TGCGCCAGCAGAGACAGGAGCTCCTACGAGCAGTACTTC CASRDRSSYEQYF TRBV5-1 . . 13 TRBJ2-7
TGTGCCATCAGTGAGTCGATTTCCGATACGCAGTATTTT CAISESISDTQYF TRBV10-3 . . 13 TRBJ2-3
TGTGCCAGCAGCCCAATTCATGAAGCTTTCTTT CASSPIHEAFF TRBV7-8 . . 11 TRBJ1-1
TGTGCCAGTAGTTGGGTCGGCACAGATACGCAGTATTTT CASSWVGTDTQYF TRBV19 . . 13 TRBJ2-3
TGCGCCAGCAGCTCCACCACTTTGAACACCGGGGAGCTGTTTTTT CASSSTTLNTGELFF TRBV5-1 . . 15 TRBJ2-2
TGTGCCAGCAGTGTGGGGGTGCACACTGAAGCTTTCTTT CASSVGVHTEAFF TRBV6-4 few . 13 TRBJ1-1
TGTGCCAGCAGCTTGAGTGGGGCGCGGCGAAGGAGCACTGAAGCTTTCTTT CASSLSGARRRSTEAFF TRBV11-2 . . 17 TRBJ1-1
TGCGCCAGCAGCCTTAGACAGGGATGGACTAGCGGGCTTTACAATGAGCAGTTCTTC CASSLRQGWTSGLYNEQFF TRBV4-3 . TRBD2 19 TRBJ2-1
TGTGCCAGCAGCGCAGGGGGCGGGTCCGGGGAGCTGTTTTTT CASSAGGGSGELFF TRBV7-8 . TRBD1 14 TRBJ2-2
TGTGCCTGGAGTGTCAGTAGGGGAAGGTACCAAGAGACCCAGTACTTC CAWSVSRGRYQETQYF TRBV30 . . 16 TRBJ2-5
TGTGCCACCGCGGAGGGACAAGAGACCCAGTACTTC CATAEGQETQYF TRBV10-3 . . 12 TRBJ2-5
TGTGCCAATCGGGGGGATAGGGCGGATACGCAGTATTTT CANRGDRADTQYF TRBV2 . TRBD2 13 TRBJ2-3
TGTGCCAGCAGTGACCCGGGGGGGAGCGAGACCCAGTACTTC CASSDPGGSETQYF TRBV25-1 . TRBD2 14 TRBJ2-5
TGTGCCAGCACCCGGACCGGGACAGGGAGCGAGCAGTACTTC CASTRTGTGSEQYF TRBV6-5 . TRBD1 14 TRBJ2-7
TGTGCCAGCTCACCTCGGGCAGGGAACGCAGAGACCCAGTACTTC CASSPRAGNAETQYF TRBV18 . . 15 TRBJ2-5
TGTGCCAGCTCACCAAACGGTAGGGGGCGTCTGAACACTGAAGCTTTCTTT CASSPNGRGRLNTEAFF TRBV18 . TRBD1 17 TRBJ1-1
TGTGCCAGCAGTTTCCGGAGGGGACAGGGCGGATACGAGCAGTACTTC CASSFRRGQGGYEQYF TRBV27 . TRBD1 16 TRBJ2-7
TGTGCCAGCAGCGTGAGGGGACAGGCCGGTGGCTACACCTTC CASSVRGQAGGYTF TRBV9 . TRBD1 14 TRBJ1-2
TGTGCCAGCAGGCACGACAGGCATCTCACCGGGGAGCTGTTTTTT CASRHDRHLTGELFF TRBV7-9 . . 15 TRBJ2-2
TGTGCCAGCAGCTTATTCCTTGGCACAGATACGCAGTATTTT CASSLFLGTDTQYF TRBV7-6 . . 14 TRBJ2-3
TGTGCCAGCAGTTCCACAGGGGGGGCGAACACCGGGGAGCTGTTTTTT CASSSTGGANTGELFF TRBV28 . . 16 TRBJ2-2
TGTGCCAGCTCACCTATACAGGGTTTGACTGGGGCCAACGTCCTGACTTTC CASSPIQGLTGANVLTF TRBV18 . . 17 TRBJ2-6
TGCAGTGCTAGTGAGTGGGACGAAGCTTTCTTT CSASEWDEAFF TRBV20-1 . . 11 TRBJ1-1
TGTGCCAGTAACCTAGACACCACGAACACCGGGGAGCTGTTTTTT CASNLDTTNTGELFF TRBV19 . . 15 TRBJ2-2
TGTGCCACCAGCAGGACGCAGGGTTCCGGCGGGGAGCTGTTTTTT CATSRTQGSGGELFF TRBV15 . . 15 TRBJ2-2
TGTGCCAGCTCACCGGGACAGGGGGCGAACAATGAGCAGTTCTTC CASSPGQGANNEQFF TRBV18 . TRBD1 15 TRBJ2-1
TGTGCCAGCACCGACAGCTACGAGCAGTACTTC CASTDSYEQYF TRBV6-1 . . 11 TRBJ2-7
TGTGCCAGTAGTTACGGCAATAGCAATCAGCCCCAGCATTTT CASSYGNSNQPQHF TRBV19 . . 14 TRBJ1-5
TGTGCCAGCAGCTTAGACACCGGGGAGCTGTTTTTT CASSLDTGELFF TRBV5-4 . . 12 TRBJ2-2
TGTGCCAGCAGCCAGGCAGTTAGCGCAGATACGCAGTATTTT CASSQAVSADTQYF TRBV7-9 . . 14 TRBJ2-3
TGCAGCGTTGAAGTAGACGGCGACTATGGCTACACCTTC CSVEVDGDYGYTF TRBV29-1 . . 13 TRBJ1-2
TGCGCCAGCAGCTCCGTAGGGACGAACATTCAGTACTTC CASSSVGTNIQYF TRBV4-1 once . 13 TRBJ2-4
TGTGCCAGCAGACACGACAGGGGGTGGAATCAGCCCCAGCATTTT CASRHDRGWNQPQHF TRBV6-5 . TRBD1 15 TRBJ1-5
TGTGCCAGCAGACAGGGGGGACAGGGCTACGAGCAGTACTTC CASRQGGQGYEQYF TRBV6-5 . TRBD1 14 TRBJ2-7
TGTGCCAGCAGTGGTACAGGGTTACAAGAGACCCAGTACTTC CASSGTGLQETQYF TRBV28 . . 14 TRBJ2-5
TGCGCCAGCAGCTTGGCAGGGCAGCGAGACTATGGCTACACCTTC CASSLAGQRDYGYTF TRBV5-1 . . 15 TRBJ1-2